The 18 T cell receptor beta chains in this list originate from one sample, sequenced in a study of blood T cell repertoires in COVID-19. Generated by immunoSEQ multiplex PCR, the TCRdb table keeps only in-frame clones and is missing some. The sample has fewer than 70,000 clones, approximately 86% seen once; the top ten hold over 1.1%. Sequenced input: peripheral blood. These receptors originate from a woman aged 60-75 years with acute or convalescent COVID-19.

This clone was seen only a few times. V is TRBV19 and J is TRBJ1-2; tentative D call: TRBD1 (5 bases). V shed 3 bases and J shed 2 bases, with 10 bases lying between them. Germline V gives CDR1 LNHDA, CDR2 SQIVND (reference sequence). The CDR3 is 14 residues long. CDR3: CASSIPGGNYGYTF. The CDR3 region has the DNA TGTGCCAGTAGTATCCCCGGGGGAAACTATGGCTACACCTTC.

The genes are TRBV3-1 (or the pseudogene TRBV3-2) and TRBJ1-6; D might be TRBD1 (5 bases). V lost 7 bases and J lost 0, with 10 bases in between. CDR1 is LGHDT and CDR2 is YNNKEL in the germline V gene (reference sequence). This CDR3 region has 15 residues. CDR3 protein: CASTPGLSYNSPLHF. The CDR3 nucleotides read TGTGCCAGCACTCCGGGACTCTCCTATAATTCACCCCTCCACTTT.

The chain recombines TRBV9 with TRBJ2-2; 11 nucleotides align to TRBD1. The V segment lost 3 bases and the J segment 6 bases; nucleotides outside the gene matches: 1. The CDR3 covers 14 residues. Germline lookup yields CDR1 SGDLS and CDR2 YYNGEE. In DNA form, the CDR3 reads TGTGCCAGCAGCGGGACAGGGGGCTCCGGGGAGCTGTTTTTT. Its translation: CASSGTGGSGELFF.

This clone showed up just once. The chain combines TRBV7-9 with TRBJ2-7; a possible D gene is TRBD2 (6 bases). CDR3 length: 10 amino acids. Germline V lookup: CDR1 SEHNR, CDR2 FQNEAQ (reference sequence). V lost 10 bases and J lost 4, with 8 bases in between. CDR3 nucleotides: TGTGCCACAGGGACTTACGAGCAGTACTTC. As protein: CATGTYEQYF.

In DNA, the CDR3 is TGTGCCAGCAGTTACGGTCCCACGAGCGAGCAGTACTTC. Translation: CASSYGPTSEQYF. The J gene is TRBJ2-7, the V gene TRBV6-5; D remains ambiguous. The CDR3 spans 13 residues. The V end was cut by 2 bases, the J end by 6 bases, with 11 bases between. Germline V gene sequence: CDR1 MNHEY, CDR2 SVGAGI.

The chain links TRBV29-1 to TRBJ2-3; TRBD2 is a possible D gene (6 bases). The germline V gene encodes CDR1 SQVTM and CDR2 ANQGSEA. Trimming removed 5 bases from V and 2 bases from J, with 17 bases in between. The CDR3 spans 15 residues. This chain's CDR3 is CSVSEGNTYTDTQYF. The CDR3 coding sequence is TGCAGCGTTTCGGAGGGTAACACCTACACAGATACGCAGTATTTT.

This rearrangement joins TRBV19 to TRBJ2-1; 10 nucleotides match TRBD2. This CDR3 contains 18 residues. Germline loops: CDR1 LNHDA, CDR2 SQIVND (reference sequence). The V gene end was trimmed by 3 bases and the J gene end by 3 bases; junction bases not matched to a gene: 11. The CDR3 DNA reads as TGTGCCAGTAGTATCCCCCCTTGGGCTAGCGGGAGCTACAATGAGCAGTTCTTC. Its protein product is CASSIPPWASGSYNEQFF. Filled out from reference TRBV19 and TRBJ2-1, the complete variable domain reads DGGITQSPKYLFRKEGQNVTLSCEQNLNHDAMYWYRQDPGQGLRLIYYSQIVNDFQKGDIAEGYSVSREKKESFPLTVTSAQKNPTAFYLCASSIPPWASGSYNEQFFGPGTRLTVL.

The chain uses TRBV5-1 and TRBJ1-6; D unclear. Germline-derived CDR1 and CDR2 are SGHRS and YFSETQ. The CDR3 is made up of 18 amino acids. Trimming cost V 0 bases and J 0 bases, with 13 bases left between them. The CDR3, as DNA: TGCGCCAGCAGCTTGGTTGGAGGCGGCAGCTCCTATAATTCACCCCTCCACTTT. Amino acids: CASSLVGGGSSYNSPLHF.

The CDR3 bases are TGTGCCAGCAACACTAGGGGGACAGCTACTCCCTACGAGCAGTACTTC. This sequence encodes CASNTRGTATPYEQYF. The rearrangement joins TRBV28 to TRBJ2-7; 7 bases agree with TRBD1. This CDR3 contains 16 residues. The germline gives CDR1 MDHEN, CDR2 SYDVKM. V shed 7 bases and J 2 bases; nucleotides not matched to a gene: 14.

The chain recombines TRBV7-3 with TRBJ1-1, with 7 bases matching TRBD1. V lost 2 bases to trimming and J lost 3 bases; unmatched junction nucleotides: 6. The CDR3 is 15 amino acids. From germline, CDR1 is SGHTA and CDR2 FQGTGA. The CDR3 reads CASSLLGTDDTEAFF. DNA for the CDR3: TGTGCCAGCAGCTTATTAGGGACAGATGACACTGAAGCTTTCTTT.

The chain carries TRBV2 and TRBJ2-1, with D perhaps matching TRBD1 (5 bases). Germline CDR1 SNHLY, CDR2 FYNNEI. CDR3 length equals 13 residues. V dropped 7 bases and J dropped 9 bases, with 16 bases sitting between them. CDR3 bases: TGTGCCAGCATATTCGCAGGGATTAGTGAGCAGTTCTTC. Residues: CASIFAGISEQFF.

J is TRBJ2-7 and V is TRBV4-2; 9 bases map to TRBD2. The CDR3 is 15 amino acids. V was clipped by 1 base and J by 2 bases; unmatched bases: 3. CDR1 and CDR2 from the germline V gene are LGHNA and YNFKEQ. CDR3 protein: CASSQGLAEPYEQYF. The CDR3 bases are TGTGCCAGCAGCCAAGGACTAGCGGAGCCCTACGAGCAGTACTTC.

This chain uses TRBV4-2 with TRBJ1-1, with D unresolved. Trimming stripped 0 bases from V and 1 base from J, with 6 bases between. The germline V gene encodes CDR1 LGHNA and CDR2 YNFKEQ. This CDR3 region has 14 residues. The CDR3 DNA reads as TGTGCCAGCAGCCAAGATCCGGGGAACACTGAAGCTTTCTTT. It yields the protein CASSQDPGNTEAFF.

The chain joins TRBV30 to TRBJ1-2; 9 positions match TRBD1. The germline CDR1 and CDR2 sequences are GTSNPN and SVGIG (reference sequence). J lost 2 bases, V lost 3 bases, and 7 bases had no gene match. There are 15 residues in the CDR3. The CDR3 DNA follows: TGTGCCTGGAGAGATCCCGGGACAGGGAACTATGGCTACACCTTC. Residues: CAWRDPGTGNYGYTF.

The rearrangement links TRBV21-1 to TRBJ2-5; the table names TRBD1, a call not compared with the DNA. TRBV21-1 is recorded as a pseudogene. The CDR3 consists of 19 residues. CDR3 coding DNA: TGTGCCAGCAGCAAGGGCGCCCAAGGGACAGGGAGGAACCAAGAGACCCAGTACTTC. Its translation: CASSKGAQGTGRNQETQYF.

CDR3 bases: TGTGCCAGCAGCAAAGCGCGTTTCCCGCAGGGGCCGCGAGAGACCCAGTACTTC. Its translation is CASSKARFPQGPRETQYF. The gene calls are TRBV21-1 and TRBJ2-5; the D call of TRBD1 is as the table states it, not checked on the DNA. TRBV21-1 is a listed pseudogene. The CDR3 length is 18 residues.

The V and J genes are TRBV29-1 and TRBJ2-7; 7 nucleotides align to TRBD1. The CDR3 is made up of 16 amino acids. In germline, CDR1 is SQVTM, CDR2 ANQGSEA. The J segment lost 0 bases and the V segment lost 1 base, leaving 9 bases of the junction unmatched. The CDR3 spells CSVEGAQGDSSYEQYF. The CDR3 DNA follows: TGCAGCGTTGAAGGTGCGCAGGGGGACAGCTCCTACGAGCAGTACTTC.

CDR3 sequence (DNA): TGTGCCAGCAGCTTAGTAGGGGACTCCTCCCCCTACAATGAGCAGTTCTTC. This sequence encodes CASSLVGDSSPYNEQFF. The rearrangement links TRBV7-6 to TRBJ2-1; a possible D gene is TRBD2 (6 bases). V lost 1 base, J lost 2 bases, and 15 bases lay in between. There are 17 residues in the CDR3. The germline gives CDR1 SGHVS, CDR2 FNYEAQ.